This T cell receptor beta chain was identified during a study of T cells in Graves' hyperthyroidism and ophthalmopathy. Study overall: Peripheral blood was acquired at first diagnosis, ahead of any therapy whatsoever.

The CDR3 consists of 15 residues. Germline V gene sequence: CDR1 DFQATT, CDR2 SNEGSKA (reference sequence). After removal of 1 base from V and 5 bases from J, the junction contained 9 bases not matched to a gene. Amplification targeted TCR beta CDR3 regions from RNA transcripts. The HTBI set primed first-round TCR CDR3 RT-PCR. TCRdb recomputed calls from the multiplex PCR reads with MiXCR, one row per CDR3 protein. The sample lists around 690,000 distinct CDR3 sequences; less than 25% were seen once. What was sequenced was blood. The rearrangement links TRBV20-1 to TRBJ2-7, with 9 bases matching TRBD1. The TCR sequence derives from a man aged 25 to 40 with Graves' ophthalmopathy. CDR3 bases: TGCAGTGCTAGAGCCGAACAGGGGGCGCCTCACGAGCAGTACTTC. As protein: CSARAEQGAPHEQYF.